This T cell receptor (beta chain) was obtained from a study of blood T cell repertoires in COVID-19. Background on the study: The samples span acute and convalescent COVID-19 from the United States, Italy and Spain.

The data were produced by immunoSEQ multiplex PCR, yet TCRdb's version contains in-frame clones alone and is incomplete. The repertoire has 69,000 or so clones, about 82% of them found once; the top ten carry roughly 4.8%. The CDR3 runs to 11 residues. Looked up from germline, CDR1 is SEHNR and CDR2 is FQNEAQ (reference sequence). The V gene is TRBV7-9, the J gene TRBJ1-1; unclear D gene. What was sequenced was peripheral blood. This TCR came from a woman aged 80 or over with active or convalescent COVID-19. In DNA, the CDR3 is TGTGCGCTTTCTGATATACATGAAGCTTTCTTT. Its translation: CALSDIHEAFF.